This TCR beta chain is from a study of blood T cell repertoires in COVID-19. For the study at large: Collection of acute and convalescent COVID-19 samples took place in the United States, Italy and Spain. From T cells, B-cell-depleted T cells, or PBMCs came the material, which was cDNA or gDNA.

Germline V gene sequence: CDR1 SGDLS, CDR2 YYNGEE. The CDR3 is 15 amino acids. V lost 2 bases to trimming and J lost 2 bases, with 11 bases between them. Per the original data handling: Researchers report that nucleated cell counts were estimated from reference gene primer amplification. Clones were read by immunoSEQ multiplex PCR, and TCRdb kept only the in-frame ones, dropping some. That table gives V, J and clone size, and the DNA gave D and trimming. Counted here are over 50,000 clones, about 85% occurring once; the ten biggest clones make up about 3%. The specimen sequenced was peripheral blood. The sequence was collected from a middle-aged man with acute or convalescent COVID-19. This chain connects TRBV9 to TRBJ1-3, with D perhaps TRBD1 (6 bases). The CDR3 protein is CASSVYGTPGNTIYF. CDR3 bases: TGTGCCAGCAGCGTGTACGGGACACCTGGAAACACCATATATTTT.